The next 22 T cell receptor beta chains were all read from a single sample in a study of cytomegalovirus exposure and HLA in healthy donors. PCR was performed using 60 Vbeta and 13 Jbeta primers. Using immunoSEQ multiplex PCR, the repertoire was profiled, and TCRdb retains in-frame clones only, with some absent. The table shows around 140,000 clones, with 74% occurring only once. The sequencing input was PBMCs. These receptors were collected from a male donor in good health and CMV-seronegative.

The rearrangement links TRBV6-1 to TRBJ2-4; unclear D gene. Trimming took off 0 bases at V and 0 bases at J, with 12 bases between the two ends. Germline CDR1 and CDR2: MNHNS and SASEGT. The CDR3 contains 17 residues. This CDR3 is CASSEAGPVLAKNIQYF. In DNA, the CDR3 is TGTGCCAGCAGTGAAGCTGGGCCTGTCCTAGCCAAAAACATTCAGTACTTC.

The chain employs TRBV10-3 and TRBJ2-5, with 9 nucleotides matching TRBD1. The CDR3 has 15 amino acids. V dropped 3 bases and J dropped 1; count of bases not matched to a gene: 3. Germline assignment: CDR1 ENHRY and CDR2 SYGVKD. The CDR3 DNA is TGTGCCATCAGTGATGGGACAGGGTTCCAAGAGACCCAGTACTTC. Residues: CAISDGTGFQETQYF.

V gene TRBV6-6 combines with J gene TRBJ2-7; 7 bases align to TRBD1. CDR1 MNHNY and CDR2 SVGAGI come from the germline V gene (reference sequence). The CDR3 spans 14 residues. V lost 8 bases to trimming and J lost 0 bases; unmatched junction nucleotides: 7. CDR3 amino acids: CASSRTGSSYEQYF. CDR3 in DNA: TGTGCCAGCTCCCGGACAGGCTCCTCCTACGAGCAGTACTTC.

This chain links TRBV5-1 with TRBJ2-3, with D hard to call. Trimming removed 6 bases at V and 4 bases at J, with 15 bases between. CDR1 SGHRS and CDR2 YFSETQ come from the germline V gene. The CDR3 runs 14 residues. The CDR3 loop is CASNPPSVPDTQYF. The CDR3 nucleotides are TGCGCCAGCAACCCCCCATCGGTGCCAGATACGCAGTATTTT.

The chain uses TRBV11-1 and TRBJ1-1; D is possibly TRBD1 (6 bases). The CDR3 contains 13 residues. Deletions cut 0 bases from V and 5 bases from J, with 7 bases between. The germline CDR1 and CDR2 sequences are SGHAT and FQDESV (reference sequence). The CDR3 is CASSLAGGTEAFF. In DNA form, the CDR3 reads TGTGCCAGCAGCTTAGCAGGGGGTACTGAAGCTTTCTTT.

This clone appeared a few times. CDR3 loop: CASSDTVYNEQFF. For the CDR3, the DNA is TGTGCCAGCAGTGACACAGTTTACAATGAGCAGTTCTTC. This rearrangement joins TRBV6-4 to TRBJ2-1, with D unresolved. Germline CDR1 reads MRHNA; CDR2 reads SNTAGT. Trimming removed 2 bases at V and 4 bases at J, with 6 bases between. The CDR3 has 13 residues.

This clone was counted between two and nine times. The CDR3 is CSALTSGALTDTQYF. CDR3 DNA sequence: TGCAGCGCTCTGACTAGCGGGGCTCTCACAGATACGCAGTATTTT. This rearrangement joins TRBV29-1 to TRBJ2-3; TRBD2 matches 11 bases. The CDR3 is 15 amino acids. With 7 bases clipped from V and 2 bases from J, the junction kept 8 bases outside the gene matches. CDR1 is SQVTM and CDR2 is ANQGSEA in the germline V gene.

To note about this clone: Its ends do not fully match the called genes, so a read error is possible. This CDR3 is also generated by other DNA sequences in the sample. The chain combines TRBV18 with TRBJ2-5; TRBD1 matches at 8 bases. This CDR3 region has 15 residues. Germline CDR1 is KGHSH and CDR2 is LQKENI. The CDR3 DNA reads as TGTGCTAGCTCACCCCGGACAGGGACAAGAGAGACCCAGTACTTC. It is translated as CASSPRTGTRETQYF.

This clone has only a few counts. The rearrangement uses TRBV10-3 and TRBJ2-7; 11 nucleotides match TRBD1. Germline loops: CDR1 ENHRY, CDR2 SYGVKD. The CDR3 is 15 residues long. After removal of 6 bases from V and 3 bases from J, the junction contained 7 bases not matched to a gene. The CDR3 bases are TGTGCCATCAGGCTAGGACAGGGGGCAAACTACGAGCAGTACTTC. Translating gives CAIRLGQGANYEQYF.

The rearrangement uses TRBV6-1 and TRBJ1-2; TRBD1 aligns across 11 bases. Germline V gene sequence: CDR1 MNHNS, CDR2 SASEGT. V lost 2 bases, J lost 5 bases, and 13 bases stayed unmatched. The CDR3 spans 18 residues. This CDR3 reads CASSENVGTGGSIYGYTF. The CDR3 DNA sequence: TGTGCCAGCAGTGAAAATGTGGGGACAGGGGGATCGATTTATGGCTACACCTTC.

The chain has TRBV4-3 and TRBJ2-1, with D hard to call. The CDR3 covers 14 residues. The V and J ends lost 3 bases and 4 bases respectively, with 10 bases between them. Germline assignment: CDR1 LGHNA and CDR2 YSLEER. CDR3 in DNA: TGCGCCAGCAGCCAGGAGCGAAAATACAATGAGCAGTTCTTC. This translates into CASSQERKYNEQFF.

The chain carries TRBV7-2 and TRBJ2-7, with a possible D match to TRBD1 (6 bases). The V gene's germline CDR1 is SGHTA and CDR2 FQGNSA. V was trimmed by 6 bases and J by 2 bases, leaving 14 bases between them. This CDR3 spans 14 amino acids. The CDR3 region is CASRPTRGPYEQYF. In DNA form, the CDR3 reads TGTGCCAGCAGACCGACCAGGGGTCCCTACGAGCAGTACTTC.

This clone was counted a few times. The chain carries TRBV6-1 and TRBJ1-1, with D hard to call. The CDR3 runs to 13 residues. The germline gives CDR1 MNHNS, CDR2 SASEGT. Trimming took off 2 bases at V and 1 base at J, with 5 bases between the two ends. CDR3 in amino acids: CASSETRNTEAFF. The CDR3 DNA follows: TGTGCCAGCAGTGAAACCAGGAACACTGAAGCTTTCTTT.

This clone was recorded a few times. The chain combines TRBV9 with TRBJ2-1; 13 nucleotides match TRBD2. V was clipped by 4 bases and J by 4 bases; unmatched bases: 11. This CDR3 region has 18 residues. Germline CDR1 reads SGDLS; CDR2 reads YYNGEE. The CDR3 nucleotides are TGTGCCAGCAGCACGAGAAGACTAGCGGGGGGTATGTACAATGAGCAGTTCTTC. The encoded protein is CASSTRRLAGGMYNEQFF.

Only a few counts were recorded for this clone. The chain employs TRBV2 and TRBJ2-2, with TRBD2 matching 10 bases. From germline, CDR1 is SNHLY and CDR2 FYNNEI. The CDR3 is 16 residues long. With V trimmed by 0 bases and J by 6 bases, 4 bases remained unmatched. The CDR3 loop is CASSEAPSGSPGELFF. CDR3 nucleotide sequence: TGTGCCAGCAGTGAAGCACCTAGCGGGAGTCCCGGGGAGCTGTTTTTT.

CDR3 bases: TGTGCCAGCAGCGGCGACAGGGTCGGCACTAATGAAAAACTGTTTTTT. It yields the protein CASSGDRVGTNEKLFF. This rearrangement joins TRBV13 to TRBJ1-4; 7 bases fit TRBD1. The CDR3 runs 16 residues. Per the germline V gene, CDR1 is PRHDT and CDR2 is FYEKMQ (reference sequence). The trim removed 5 bases at V and 2 bases at J, leaving 8 bases unmatched.

This rearrangement joins TRBV7-2 to TRBJ2-1; 9 bases fit TRBD2. The CDR3 covers 18 residues. CDR1 SGHTA and CDR2 FQGNSA come from the germline V gene. After removal of 2 bases from V and 5 bases from J, the junction contained 13 bases not matched to a gene. CDR3 in amino acids: CASSLKTLAGVFHNEQFF. The CDR3 DNA reads TGTGCCAGCAGCTTAAAAACGTTAGCGGGGGTGTTCCACAATGAGCAGTTCTTC. Full variable domain (rest looked up from reference TRBV7-2 and TRBJ2-1): GAGVSQSPSNKVTEKGKDVELRCDPISGHTALYWYRQSLGQGLEFLIYFQGNSAPDKSGLPSDRFSAERTGGSVSTLTIQRTQQEDSAVYLCASSLKTLAGVFHNEQFFGPGTRLTVL.

The V gene is TRBV7-9, the J gene TRBJ2-5; TRBD2 agrees at 10 bases. Germline assignment: CDR1 SEHNR and CDR2 FQNEAQ (reference sequence). V lost 5 bases to trimming and J lost 7 bases; unmatched junction nucleotides: 13. This CDR3 comprises 16 residues. For the CDR3, the DNA is TGTGCCAGCAGCCCCTTAGCGGGGGGCGGACTCGCGACCCAGTACTTC. It encodes CASSPLAGGGLATQYF.

This clone was seen only a few times. This chain links TRBV14 with TRBJ2-7; TRBD1 matches at 7 bases. Germline assignment: CDR1 SGHDN and CDR2 FVKESK. With 1 base clipped from V and 1 base from J, the junction kept 7 bases outside the gene matches. This CDR3 contains 16 residues. The DNA of the CDR3 is TGTGCCAGCAGCCAAGCGTCCGGGACAGAGTCCTACGAGCAGTACTTC. It encodes CASSQASGTESYEQYF.

The V call is TRBV5-1, the J call TRBJ2-1; TRBD1 agrees at 7 bases. The CDR3 is 14 residues long. Germline V CDR1 and CDR2: SGHRS, YFSETQ. Trimming removed 7 bases from V and 2 bases from J; junction bases left unmatched: 6. The CDR3 DNA sequence: TGCGCCAGCCGAAAAGGGGGCCCCTACAATGAGCAGTTCTTC. Its protein product is CASRKGGPYNEQFF.

This chain uses TRBV5-4 with TRBJ2-7, with 10 bases identical to TRBD2. The J segment lost 3 bases and the V segment lost 0 bases, leaving 12 bases of the junction unmatched. Germline-derived CDR1 and CDR2 are SGHNT and YYREEE (reference sequence). The CDR3 consists of 18 residues. Here the CDR3 DNA reads TGTGCCAGCAGCTTGGCCGGTCTAGCGGGAGATGTGGGCTACGAGCAGTACTTC. Encoded protein: CASSLAGLAGDVGYEQYF.

V and J are TRBV19 and TRBJ1-2, with 9 bases aligning to TRBD1. V was clipped by 3 bases and J by 8 bases; unmatched bases: 10. CDR1 and CDR2 from the germline V gene are LNHDA and SQIVND (reference sequence). The CDR3 runs to 15 residues. Here the CDR3 DNA reads TGTGCCAGTAGTATGCCGGACAGGGGATTTTACGGCTACACCTTC. Encoded protein: CASSMPDRGFYGYTF. Filled out from reference TRBV19 and TRBJ1-2, the complete variable domain reads DGGITQSPKYLFRKEGQNVTLSCEQNLNHDAMYWYRQDPGQGLRLIYYSQIVNDFQKGDIAEGYSVSREKKESFPLTVTSAQKNPTAFYLCASSMPDRGFYGYTFGSGTRLTVV.